Given below is one TCR beta chain in context. These data come from a study of cytomegalovirus exposure and HLA in healthy donors. Researchers ran the PCR with 60 Vbeta and 13 Jbeta primers. The protocol was immunoSEQ multiplex PCR, while the TCRdb copy is restricted to in-frame clones and leaves out a portion. Among around 160,000 clones, around 79% were seen once, and the ten largest hold approximately 6.9%. Germline values: CDR1 SGHRS, CDR2 YFSETQ. The CDR3 sequence is 17 residues long. The V end was cut by 0 bases, the J end by 5 bases, with 18 bases between. What was sequenced was PBMCs. V usage is TRBV5-1 and J usage is TRBJ2-1, with D perhaps TRBD2 (5 bases). This TCR was sampled from a woman in her thirties or forties in good health and CMV-seropositive. CDR3 loop: CASSLVPGGLMDNEQFF. The CDR3 DNA sequence: TGCGCCAGCAGCTTGGTACCAGGAGGCTTGATGGACAATGAGCAGTTCTTC. Combining the CDR3 with reference TRBV5-1 and TRBJ2-1 gives the whole variable domain KAGVTQTPRYLIKTRGQQVTLSCSPISGHRSVSWYQQTPGQGLQFLFEYFSETQRNKGNFPGRFSGRQFSNSRSEMNVSTLELGDSALYLCASSLVPGGLMDNEQFFGPGTRLTVL.